One and the same sample provided the 8 T cell receptor delta chains below, sequenced in a study of γδ T cells in repeated Plasmodium falciparum infection. Vgamma9/Vdelta2+ and Vdelta2-negative gammadelta T cells were flow-sorted from PBMC for bulk sequencing. TCRdb repeated clone calling on the multiplex PCR reads with CATT. This sample has some 51,000 delta-chain clones, with roughly 1.9% found just once. Sequenced: gamma-delta T cells from blood. The receptors were gathered from a pool of human donors (malaria-infected and uninfected, not separated).

This clone was seen a handful of times. The TCRdb record carries a much larger clone's protein, which differs from this DNA's translation at residue 9; a read error is the likely cause, and the protein listed here is the DNA translation. V gene TRDV1 combines with J gene TRDJ1, with a tentative D call TRDD3 (6 bases). Assignment of the J gene here rests on matching the DNA to germline, because TCRdb gives none. CDR3 length equals 20 residues. The V gene's germline CDR1 is TSWWSYY and CDR2 QGS. The V end lost 1 base, the J end lost 1 base, and 25 bases lay between the germline ends. The CDR3 nucleotides read TGTGCTCTTGGGGAACGGGGCCCGGTTGGGGATTTTCCCTCCACCGATAAACTCATCTTT. This gives the protein CALGERGPVGDFPSTDKLIF.

This clone was seen more than once but under ten times. Only one base separates this from a far larger clonotype, so it likely reflects a read error. Other nucleotide sequences in the sample specify the same CDR3. V usage is TRDV3 and J usage is TRDJ1; 9 nucleotides align to TRDD3. No J gene is reported in TCRdb; it was inferred here by comparing the DNA with germline. The V gene's germline CDR1 is TVYSNPD and CDR2 GDNSRS (reference sequence). The length of the CDR3 is 23 residues. CDR3 protein: CAFISLWSERTSGGSPYTDKLIF. The CDR3 nucleotides are TGCGCCTTTATCTCGCTCTGGTCGGAACGTACTTCTGGGGGATCTCCATACACCGATAAACTCATCTTT. The full variable domain, completed using reference TRDV3 and TRDJ1, is CDKVTQSSPDQTVASGSEVVLLCTYDTVYSNPDLFWYRIRPDYSFQFVFYGDNSRSEGADFTQGRFSVKHILTQKAFHLVISPVRTEDSATYYCAFISLWSERTSGGSPYTDKLIFGKGTRVTVEP.

The table lists this clone with a few counts. The protein recorded in TCRdb matches a much larger clone and deviates from this DNA's translation at residue 15, suggesting a read error; the protein here is obtained by translating the DNA. The chain employs TRAV38-2/DV8 and TRDJ1, with D unresolved. This CDR3 is 20 amino acids long. Looked up from germline, CDR1 is TSESDYY and CDR2 is QEAYKQQN. The V end was cut by 6 bases, the J end by 7 bases, with 37 bases between. In DNA form, the CDR3 reads TGTGCTTATATAGGTAGCGGGAGTACTCCCGGCCGGTGGTGGTGCCTTAAACTCATCTTT. Amino acids: CAYIGSGSTPGRWWCLKLIF.

A note on this clone: The TCRdb protein comes from a much larger clone and disagrees with this DNA's translation at residue 11, likely due to a read error; the protein given here is derived from the DNA. The chain combines TRDV1 with TRDJ1; 10 bases agree with TRDD3. Here the J gene was assigned by germline matching of the DNA, as TCRdb has none. Germline V lookup: CDR1 TSWWSYY, CDR2 QGS. Losses at the gene ends were 3 bases for V and 2 bases for J; bases not matched to a gene: 24. This CDR3 is built from 22 residues. The CDR3 DNA sequence: TGTGCTCTTGGGGAGATTTCCTACTTGTACCGGGGGATACGTTCACCGACCGATAAACTCATCTTT. It encodes CALGEISYLYRGIRSPTDKLIF.

This clone showed up many times. TCRdb shows a much larger clone's protein in place of this DNA's translation, and the two differ at residue 13, likely through a read error; the protein shown is translated from the DNA. The chain employs TRDV1 and TRDJ1; D gene ambiguous. In the absence of a J gene in TCRdb, the DNA was matched to germline to assign it here. Germline assignment: CDR1 TSWWSYY and CDR2 QGS. This CDR3 region has 16 residues. The CDR3 nucleotides read TGTGCTCTTGGGATCAAAGTACGGATGTTTACCGATAGACTCATCTTT. It specifies CALGIKVRMFTDRLIF.

This clone has a handful of counts. It is likely a read error: a sequence one base away is far more abundant. The same CDR3 arises from other DNA sequences in this sample as well. The CDR3 DNA reads TGTGCTCTTGGGGAACTTTTCGGTCTGTCCTACTTCTGGGGGATAGAGCCCCGGGGCACCGATAAGCTCATCTTT. It encodes CALGELFGLSYFWGIEPRGTDKLIF. V gene assignment gives TRDV1, but the J gene was left uncalled; TRDD3, the D gene given by the table, was not confirmed from the DNA. The CDR3 loop spans 25 amino acids. CDR1 and CDR2 from the germline V gene are TSWWSYY and QGS.

At least ten counts were recorded for this clone. A read error likely explains this, since a far larger clone differs by one base. Other DNA variants within this sample encode the same CDR3. The chain uses TRDV2 and TRDJ3, with TRDD3 matching 9 bases. The J gene was not available in TCRdb and was assigned here by matching the DNA to germline segments. Looked up from germline, CDR1 is GEAIGNYY and CDR2 is EKD. Trimming at V came to 3 bases and at J to 1 base, leaving 9 bases not matched to a gene. The CDR3 sequence is 19 residues long. The CDR3 bases are TGTGCCTGTGACTCCGTGGGGGATAGGAGTTCCTGGGACACCCGACAGATGTTTTTC. It is translated as CACDSVGDRSSWDTRQMFF.

The sample holds a few counts of this clone. A single base is all that separates this from a far larger clone, so a read error is likely. Other nucleotide sequences from this sample produce the same CDR3. The CDR3 region has the DNA TGTGCTCTTGGGAAACGAACGGTCCTGGGGATACCTGGGTACACCGATAAGCTCATCTTT. It translates to CALGKRTVLGIPGYTDKLIF. The V gene call is TRDV1, and the J gene call is absent; whether TRDD3, the table's D call, matches the DNA was not checked. CDR3 length: 20 residues. Germline values: CDR1 TSWWSYY, CDR2 QGS.